Presented here are 13 T cell receptor beta chains from one specimen sequenced in a study of cytomegalovirus exposure and HLA in healthy donors. The PCR used 60 Vbeta and 13 Jbeta primers. The method was immunoSEQ multiplex PCR; TCRdb's version includes in-frame clones alone and lacks a portion of them. Among about 190,000 clones listed, almost 80% were seen once. Sequencing was done on a sample of PBMCs. The origin of the receptors is a woman younger than 35 in good health and CMV-seronegative.

The chain uses TRBV5-1 and TRBJ2-3; TRBD2 aligns across 12 bases. Germline V gene lookup returns CDR1 SGHRS and CDR2 YFSETQ. V was clipped by 3 bases and J by 2 bases; unmatched bases: 10. The CDR3 has 18 amino acids. CDR3 nucleotide sequence: TGCGCCAGCAGCTGGGGGGGACTAGCGGGCCCTCCCACAGATACGCAGTATTTT. This codes for CASSWGGLAGPPTDTQYF.

The chain uses TRBV29-1 and TRBJ2-7; weak D call: TRBD2 (5 bases). The CDR3 sequence is 14 residues long. Looked up from germline, CDR1 is SQVTM and CDR2 is ANQGSEA. Trimming left V 0 bases short and J 2 bases short, with 11 bases between. CDR3 amino acids: CSVEDHSGAYEQYF. DNA of the CDR3: TGCAGCGTTGAAGACCACAGCGGTGCCTACGAGCAGTACTTC.

The V call is TRBV19, the J call TRBJ2-7, with 8 bases fitting TRBD1. The CDR3 length is 13 residues. The V segment lost 6 bases and the J segment 4 bases; nucleotides outside the gene matches: 5. Germline values: CDR1 LNHDA, CDR2 SQIVND (reference sequence). The CDR3 DNA reads TGTGCCAGTAGCAATGGACAGGGTTACGAGCAGTACTTC. Its translation is CASSNGQGYEQYF.

The chain uses TRBV5-1 and TRBJ2-2; 8 nucleotides match TRBD2. This CDR3 spans 16 amino acids. Germline V gives CDR1 SGHRS, CDR2 YFSETQ. V gave up 0 bases and J gave up 3 bases; unmatched junction bases: 4. Here the CDR3 reads CASSLATSGYTGELFF. For the CDR3, the DNA is TGCGCCAGCAGCTTGGCTACTAGCGGATACACCGGGGAGCTGTTTTTT. The full variable domain, in which reference TRBV5-1 and TRBJ2-2 provide the parts outside the CDR3, is KAGVTQTPRYLIKTRGQQVTLSCSPISGHRSVSWYQQTPGQGLQFLFEYFSETQRNKGNFPGRFSGRQFSNSRSEMNVSTLELGDSALYLCASSLATSGYTGELFFGEGSRLTVL.

The chain links TRBV4-1 to TRBJ2-7, with 7 bases aligning to TRBD2. Germline assignment: CDR1 MGHRA and CDR2 YSYEKL. This CDR3 contains 16 residues. Losses at the gene ends were 3 bases for V and 0 bases for J; bases not matched to a gene: 8. The CDR3 region is CASSQTGTKSSYEQYF. The CDR3 DNA sequence: TGCGCCAGCAGCCAGACCGGGACTAAGAGCTCCTACGAGCAGTACTTC.

This sequence joins TRBV25-1 and TRBJ2-1, with 9 bases identical to TRBD2. CDR1 is MGHDK and CDR2 is SYGVNS in the germline V gene. The CDR3 length is 15 residues. Losses at the gene ends were 2 bases for V and 4 bases for J; bases not matched to a gene: 3. The CDR3 spells CASSEAGGLYNEQFF. The DNA for the CDR3 is TGTGCCAGCAGTGAAGCGGGGGGGCTGTACAATGAGCAGTTCTTC. Variable domain in full (rest from reference TRBV25-1 and TRBJ2-1): EADIYQTPRYLVIGTGKKITLECSQTMGHDKMYWYQQDPGMELHLIHYSYGVNSTEKGDLSSESTVSRIRTEHFPLTLESARPSHTSQYLCASSEAGGLYNEQFFGPGTRLTVL.

This clone occurred once. The V call is TRBV7-9, the J call TRBJ2-5; 13 positions agree with TRBD2. V was pared by 4 bases and J by 0 bases, with 5 bases of the junction left unmatched. The V gene's germline CDR1 is SEHNR and CDR2 FQNEAQ (reference sequence). CDR3 length: 17 amino acids. The CDR3 loop reads CASSSGLAGSYQETQYF. In nucleotides, the CDR3 is TGTGCCAGCAGCTCGGGACTAGCGGGATCGTACCAAGAGACCCAGTACTTC.

The rearrangement links TRBV4-3 to TRBJ2-1; TRBD2 matches 9 bases. V shed 0 bases, J shed 9 bases, and the junction held 15 bases outside the gene matches. The CDR3 covers 18 residues. The V gene's germline CDR1 is LGHNA and CDR2 YSLEER. The CDR3 coding sequence is TGCGCCAGCAGCCAAGATCCCCCCGTTTTTAGCGGGAGAGTTGAGCAGTTCTTC. Its protein is CASSQDPPVFSGRVEQFF.

The genes are TRBV30 and TRBJ1-1, with 11 bases identical to TRBD1. Germline loops: CDR1 GTSNPN, CDR2 SVGIG (reference sequence). This CDR3 has 16 residues. J was trimmed by 8 bases and V by 0 bases; bases with no gene match: 11. CDR3 region: CAWSVSGLRTGGEAFF. In nucleotides, the CDR3 is TGTGCCTGGAGTGTATCGGGTTTACGGACAGGGGGCGAAGCTTTCTTT.

The CDR3 coding sequence is TGTGCCAGCAGCGGCTACAGGGGGACCCAGTACTTC. Its translation: CASSGYRGTQYF. The V and J genes are TRBV9 and TRBJ2-5, with 7 bases fitting TRBD1. From germline, CDR1 is SGDLS and CDR2 YYNGEE. After removal of 3 bases from V and 7 bases from J, the junction contained 3 bases not matched to a gene. The CDR3 runs to 12 residues.

The gene calls are TRBV4-1 and TRBJ1-2, with a weak D call TRBD1 (5 bases). The CDR3 extends over 15 amino acids. CDR1 is MGHRA, CDR2 YSYEKL, per germline. The V end was cut by 0 bases, the J end by 4 bases, with 12 bases between. The CDR3 DNA sequence: TGCGCCAGCAGCCAAGATAGGGGCAGCCCCTATGGCTACACCTTC. As protein: CASSQDRGSPYGYTF.

The chain joins TRBV5-1 to TRBJ1-2, with 10 bases fitting TRBD1. The CDR3 contains 12 residues. The germline V gene has CDR1 SGHRS and CDR2 YFSETQ. The V segment lost 4 bases and the J segment 8 bases; nucleotides outside the gene matches: 2. In nucleotides, the CDR3 is TGCGCCAGCAGCGGGGACAGGGGCGGCTACACCTTC. This sequence encodes CASSGDRGGYTF.

The chain is built from TRBV4-1 and TRBJ1-5; weak D call: TRBD1 (5 bases). This CDR3 spans 15 amino acids. Germline lookup yields CDR1 MGHRA and CDR2 YSYEKL. V lost 0 bases and J 6 bases, leaving 12 bases between the germline ends. The chain's CDR3 is CASSQDTGGGQPQHF. CDR3 nucleotides: TGCGCCAGCAGCCAAGACACGGGCGGGGGTCAGCCCCAGCATTTT.